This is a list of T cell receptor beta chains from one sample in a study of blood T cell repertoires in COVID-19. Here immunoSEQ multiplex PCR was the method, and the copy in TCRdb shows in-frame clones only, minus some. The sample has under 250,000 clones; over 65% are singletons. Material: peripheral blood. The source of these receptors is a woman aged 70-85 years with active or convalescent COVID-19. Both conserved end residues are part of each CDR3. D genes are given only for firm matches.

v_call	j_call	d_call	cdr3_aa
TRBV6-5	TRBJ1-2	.	CASSSSAGAIYGYTF
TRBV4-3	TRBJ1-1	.	CASSQERQYTEAFF
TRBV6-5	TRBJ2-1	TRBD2	CASSYSPAGGINEQFF
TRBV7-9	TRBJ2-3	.	CASSPRRTDTQYF
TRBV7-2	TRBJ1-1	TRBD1	CASSLAGQGATEAFF
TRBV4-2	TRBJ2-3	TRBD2	CASSHAAGGPNTQYF
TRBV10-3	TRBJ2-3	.	CAISESKPDTQYF
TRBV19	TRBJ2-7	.	CASSIGQGSYEQYF
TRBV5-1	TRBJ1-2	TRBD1	CASSRTGQTNYGYTF
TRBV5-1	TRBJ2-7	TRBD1	CASSAPGQGINEQYF
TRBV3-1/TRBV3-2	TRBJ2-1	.	CASGGTAYNEQFF
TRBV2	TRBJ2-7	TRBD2	CASSALTSGDYEQYF
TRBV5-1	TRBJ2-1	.	CASSLVGIGVDEQFF
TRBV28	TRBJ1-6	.	CASSPQATAYNSPLHF
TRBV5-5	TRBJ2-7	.	CASSSYYEQYF
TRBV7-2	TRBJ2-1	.	CASSLEPGSYNEQFF
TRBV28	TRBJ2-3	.	CASSLPGTDTQYF
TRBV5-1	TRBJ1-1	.	CASRLAGLNTEAFF
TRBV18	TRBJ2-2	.	CASSPGGTGELFF
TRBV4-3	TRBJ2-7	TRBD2	CASSQDRTSLSYEQYF
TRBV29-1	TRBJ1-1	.	CSVDNQGRTEAFF
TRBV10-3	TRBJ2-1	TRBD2	CAISGTSGVVGNEQFF
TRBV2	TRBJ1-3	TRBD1	CASSGGNRGGNTIYF
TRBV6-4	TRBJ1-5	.	CASNSGGFRQAHADQPQHF
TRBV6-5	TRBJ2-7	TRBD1	CASWDRPYEQYF
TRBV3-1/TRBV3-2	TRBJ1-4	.	CASSHPQGTNEKLFF
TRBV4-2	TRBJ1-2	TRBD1	CASSQLGQDNGYTF
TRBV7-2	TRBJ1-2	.	CASSLAGMGAGYGYTF
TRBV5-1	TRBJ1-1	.	CASSSLQGYGTEAFF
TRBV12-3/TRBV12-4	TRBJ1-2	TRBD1	CASRPDRAFGYTF
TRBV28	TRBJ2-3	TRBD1	CASSSIGTGSTDTQYF